The entry below describes one TCR beta chain. V shed 2 bases, J shed 5 bases, and the junction held 15 bases outside the gene matches. From germline, CDR1 is MNHEY and CDR2 SMNVEV (reference sequence). CDR3 length: 18 residues. This entry belongs to a study of cytomegalovirus exposure and HLA in healthy donors. Amplification used 60 Vbeta primers and 13 Jbeta primers. Profiling relied on immunoSEQ multiplex PCR, and the TCRdb table lists in-frame clones only, not all of them. Altogether some 90,000 clones are present, 82% being singletons, with the ten largest covering around 3.8%. The chain employs TRBV27 and TRBJ2-1; TRBD1 agrees at 7 bases. The sequencing sample was made of PBMCs. The sequence derives from a man aged 50 or older in good health and CMV-seronegative. In DNA, the CDR3 is TGTGCCAGCAGTTTAGAGGGCGTGACAGGGTCGTTCGACAATGAGCAGTTCTTC. Residues: CASSLEGVTGSFDNEQFF.